Listed here are 7 T cell receptor beta chains from one sample, sequenced in a study of T cell changes during pregnancy in multiple sclerosis. The method was immunoSEQ multiplex PCR; TCRdb's version includes in-frame clones alone and lacks a portion of them. This table holds roughly 100,000 clones, 91% found once. The specimen was peripheral blood, collected in the second trimester of pregnancy. These receptors all come from a female donor with multiple sclerosis, enrolled in a pregnancy study.

This chain connects TRBV5-4 to TRBJ1-1; D might be TRBD1 (5 bases). There are 16 residues in the CDR3. V dropped 3 bases and J dropped 2 bases, with 17 bases sitting between them. Germline assignment: CDR1 SGHNT and CDR2 YYREEE (reference sequence). This CDR3 is CASSSLQGLRNTEAFF. The CDR3 nucleotides are TGTGCCAGCAGCTCACTGCAGGGCCTTCGAAACACTGAAGCTTTCTTT.

The chain employs TRBV10-3 and TRBJ2-1; 9 bases are shared with TRBD2. The V gene's germline CDR1 is ENHRY and CDR2 SYGVKD. The junction had 6 bases not matched to a gene; V was cut back by 10 bases and J by 5 bases. The CDR3 sequence is 13 residues long. The CDR3 here is CANWGGRDNEQFF. CDR3 nucleotide sequence: TGTGCCAACTGGGGCGGGAGGGACAATGAGCAGTTCTTC.

This chain joins TRBV6-1 and TRBJ2-2; D is possibly TRBD2 (5 bases). Trimming removed 8 bases from V and 5 bases from J, with 18 bases in between. The germline CDR1 and CDR2 sequences are MNHNS and SASEGT. The CDR3 totals 15 residues. DNA for the CDR3: TGTGCCAGCGTGTGGACTTTCCCCCTAACCGGGGAGCTGTTTTTT. Translated, it gives CASVWTFPLTGELFF.

The rearrangement links TRBV20-1 to TRBJ2-2, with TRBD2 as a possible D gene (5 bases). From germline, CDR1 is DFQATT and CDR2 SNEGSKA (reference sequence). The CDR3 has 11 residues. DNA of the CDR3: TGCAGACGAGGGCCCACCGGGGAGCTGTTTTTT. It encodes CRRGPTGELFF.

The V gene is TRBV10-3, the J gene TRBJ1-1; the D is unclear. The germline CDR1 and CDR2 sequences are ENHRY and SYGVKD. The CDR3 has 12 amino acids. Trimming cost V 2 bases and J 7 bases, with 8 bases left between them. The CDR3 DNA reads TGTGCCATCAGTGAGGGGAGTCTTGAAGCTTTCTTT. Its protein product is CAISEGSLEAFF.

The chain combines TRBV25-1 with TRBJ1-1; 7 bases agree with TRBD1. Germline loops: CDR1 MGHDK, CDR2 SYGVNS. The CDR3 extends over 14 amino acids. Trimming took 4 bases from V and 3 from J; bases not matched to a gene: 5. CDR3: CASSGLQGHTEAFF. CDR3 sequence (DNA): TGTGCCAGCAGTGGTCTACAGGGGCACACTGAAGCTTTCTTT.

V and J are TRBV5-1 and TRBJ2-2; TRBD2 aligns across 7 bases. CDR3 length: 14 amino acids. Germline CDR1 reads SGHRS; CDR2 reads YFSETQ. The V and J ends lost 6 bases and 5 bases, in that order; junction bases with no gene match: 7. CDR3 amino acids: CASMAGAWTGELFF. The CDR3, as DNA: TGCGCCAGCATGGCGGGAGCCTGGACCGGGGAGCTGTTTTTT.